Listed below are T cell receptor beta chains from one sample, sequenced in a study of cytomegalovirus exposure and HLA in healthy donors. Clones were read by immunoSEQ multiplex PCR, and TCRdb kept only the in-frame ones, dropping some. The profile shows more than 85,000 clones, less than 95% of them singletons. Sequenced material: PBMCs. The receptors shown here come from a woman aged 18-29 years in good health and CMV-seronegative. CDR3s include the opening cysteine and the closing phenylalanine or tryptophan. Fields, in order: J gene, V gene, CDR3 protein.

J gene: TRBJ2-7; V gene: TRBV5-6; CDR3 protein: CASSGARYEQYF
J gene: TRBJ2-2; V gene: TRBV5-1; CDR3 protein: CASGGGTLAGELFF
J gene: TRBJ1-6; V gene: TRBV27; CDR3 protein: CASSFRGNRALHF
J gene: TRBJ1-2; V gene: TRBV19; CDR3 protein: CATKTGLYGYTF
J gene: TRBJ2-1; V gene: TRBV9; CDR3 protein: CASSVSGNSYNEQFF
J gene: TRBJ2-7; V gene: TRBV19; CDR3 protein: CASRMVAGDYEQYF
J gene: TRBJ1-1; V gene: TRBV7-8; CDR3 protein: CASSGQSSSEAFF
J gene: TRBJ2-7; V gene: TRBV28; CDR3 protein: CASSLVAVSSYEQYF
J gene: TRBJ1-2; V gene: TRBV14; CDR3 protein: CASSPGVTYGYTF
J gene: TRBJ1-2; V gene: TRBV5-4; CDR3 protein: CASSFPDGIVRGYTF
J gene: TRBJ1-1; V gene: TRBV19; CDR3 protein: CASSIVADFTEAFF
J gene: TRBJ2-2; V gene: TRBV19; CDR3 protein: CASSISGGMNTGELFF
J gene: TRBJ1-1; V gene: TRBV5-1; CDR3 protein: CASSLTGGIENTEAFF
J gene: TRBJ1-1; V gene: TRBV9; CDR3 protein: CASSPGGVNTEAFF
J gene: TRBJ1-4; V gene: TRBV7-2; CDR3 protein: CASSFGGAEKLFF
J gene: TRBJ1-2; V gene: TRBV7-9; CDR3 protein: CASSCSPGQELLDYGYTF
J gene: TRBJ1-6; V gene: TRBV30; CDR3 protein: CAWSNRDSPLHF
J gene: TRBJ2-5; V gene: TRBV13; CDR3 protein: CASSKETSGQRLAQYF
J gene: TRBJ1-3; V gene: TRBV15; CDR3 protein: CATSITPGNTIYF
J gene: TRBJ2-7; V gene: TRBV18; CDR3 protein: CASSPLALGEQYF
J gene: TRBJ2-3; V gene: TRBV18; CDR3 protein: CASSQNPLGGSAQYF
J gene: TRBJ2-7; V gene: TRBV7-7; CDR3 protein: CASSLAEVHEQYF
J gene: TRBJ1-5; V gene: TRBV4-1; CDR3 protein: CASSQDQGNQPQHF
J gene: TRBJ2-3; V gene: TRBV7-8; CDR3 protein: CASSLATGSTDTQYF
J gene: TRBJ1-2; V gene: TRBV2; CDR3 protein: CASSAGEGYTF
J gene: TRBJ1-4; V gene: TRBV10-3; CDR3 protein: CAISEVDRINEKLFF
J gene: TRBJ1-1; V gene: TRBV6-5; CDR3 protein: CASTAGGTEAFF
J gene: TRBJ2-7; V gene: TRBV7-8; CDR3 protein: CASSSPHTGTGASEQYF
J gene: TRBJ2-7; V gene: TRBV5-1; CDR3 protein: CASSLEREQYF
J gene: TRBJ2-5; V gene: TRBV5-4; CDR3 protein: CASSFPAGGTQETQYF
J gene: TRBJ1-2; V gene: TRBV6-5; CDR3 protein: CASSYSGAGGYTF
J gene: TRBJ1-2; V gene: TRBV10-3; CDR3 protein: CAISGSGDPGYTF
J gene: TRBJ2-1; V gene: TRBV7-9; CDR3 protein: CASSRAGTSGSGEQFF
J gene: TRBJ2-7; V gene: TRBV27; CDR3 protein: CVSGGPPYEQYF
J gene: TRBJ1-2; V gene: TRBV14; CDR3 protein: CASSPRTGEGYTF
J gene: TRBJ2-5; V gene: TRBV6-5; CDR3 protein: CASSYSLAGQETQYF
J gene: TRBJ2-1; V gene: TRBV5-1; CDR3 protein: CASSLPSTGFNYNEQFF
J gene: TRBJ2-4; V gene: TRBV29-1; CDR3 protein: CSVEVTGGDIQYF
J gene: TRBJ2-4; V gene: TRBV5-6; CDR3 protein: CASSRTSVINIQYF
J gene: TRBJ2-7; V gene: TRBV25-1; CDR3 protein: CASSQGDRPYEQYF
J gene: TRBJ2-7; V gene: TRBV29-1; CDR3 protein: CSVSITGTGPYEQYF
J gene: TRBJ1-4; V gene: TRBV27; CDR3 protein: CASTTSSTNEKLFF
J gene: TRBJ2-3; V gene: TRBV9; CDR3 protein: CASSEGVGGGTDTQYF
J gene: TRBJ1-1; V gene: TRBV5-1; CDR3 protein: CASSPAGTGLMNTEAFF
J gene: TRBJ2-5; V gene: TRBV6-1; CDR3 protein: CASSFRETQYF
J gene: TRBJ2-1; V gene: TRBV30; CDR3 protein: CAWSVTPTGENEQFF
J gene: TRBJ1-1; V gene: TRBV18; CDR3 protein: CASSPQGANEAFF
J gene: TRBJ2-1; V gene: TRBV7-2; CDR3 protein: CASRGTSGIIEQFF
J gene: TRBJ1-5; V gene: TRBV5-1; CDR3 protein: CASSPTGNSNQPQHF
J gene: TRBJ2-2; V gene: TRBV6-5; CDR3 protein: CASTGPNTGELFF
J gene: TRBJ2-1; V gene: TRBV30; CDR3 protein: CAWKDRPPGEQFF